These 9 T cell receptor beta chains were sequenced from one sample in a study of blood T cell repertoires in COVID-19. This table comes from immunoSEQ multiplex PCR, and its TCRdb copy is limited to in-frame clones, with some not included. Of 130,000 to 150,000 clones listed, around 83% were seen once; the top ten hold 2.6%. Specimen: peripheral blood. Receptors originate from a human donor with acute or convalescent COVID-19. The donor label of this sample is uncertain.

In its sample, this clone was seen a few times. The rearrangement uses TRBV4-3 and TRBJ1-2, with D perhaps matching TRBD1 (6 bases). Looked up from germline, CDR1 is LGHNA and CDR2 is YSLEER. The germline V and J ends were trimmed by 0 bases and 6 bases, with 17 bases remaining between them. The CDR3 is 16 amino acids. DNA of the CDR3: TGCGCCAGCAGCCAAGATTTAGCCGGACAGTTCGATGGCTACACCTTC. Translation: CASSQDLAGQFDGYTF.

About this clone itself: This specimen includes other DNA sequences encoding the same CDR3. V gene TRBV7-3 combines with J gene TRBJ2-3; 9 bases match TRBD2. CDR3 length: 14 amino acids. V gave up 5 bases and J gave up 1 base; unmatched junction bases: 1. Germline V gene data show CDR1 as SGHTA and CDR2 as FQGTGA. CDR3 nucleotide sequence: TGTGCCAGCAGCCGGACTAGCGGCACAGATACGCAGTATTTT. Amino acids: CASSRTSGTDTQYF.

The rearrangement uses TRBV11-3 and TRBJ2-1; 12 bases match TRBD2. The germline V gene encodes CDR1 SGHNT and CDR2 YENEEA. J lost 4 bases, V lost 4 bases, and 8 bases had no gene match. The CDR3 spans 17 residues. CDR3 DNA sequence: TGTGCCAGCAGCTCCGAATCACTAGCGGGGGGTTACAATGAGCAGTTCTTC. Amino acid sequence: CASSSESLAGGYNEQFF. Full variable domain (outside the CDR3, taken from reference TRBV11-3 and TRBJ2-1): EAGVVQSPRYKIIEKKQPVAFWCNPISGHNTLYWYLQNLGQGPELLIRYENEEAVDDSQLPKDRFSAERLKGVDSTLKIQPAELGDSAVYLCASSSESLAGGYNEQFFGPGTRLTVL.

The rearrangement uses TRBV21-1 and TRBJ1-1; no DNA check was done on the table's D call, TRBD1. TRBV21-1 has pseudogene status. The CDR3 is 16 residues long. The CDR3 protein is CASSKAEGSAGTEAFF. CDR3 sequence (DNA): TGTGCCAGCAGCAAAGCGGAAGGATCAGCAGGCACTGAAGCTTTCTTT.

This clone was observed a few times. J is TRBJ1-1 and V is TRBV6-2 or TRBV6-3; D may be TRBD1 (6 bases). The CDR3 is 17 residues long. Looked up from germline, CDR1 is MNHEY and CDR2 is SVGEGT. V shed 2 bases and J shed 1 base, with 17 bases lying between them. In nucleotides, the CDR3 is TGTGCCAGCAGTTACCAAACAGGGAGATCATGGAACACTGAAGCTTTCTTT. This sequence encodes CASSYQTGRSWNTEAFF.

V gene TRBV7-9 combines with J gene TRBJ1-2; 10 bases fit TRBD1. The CDR3 has 13 residues. V shed 6 bases, J shed 7 bases, and the junction held 5 bases outside the gene matches. The germline V gene encodes CDR1 SEHNR and CDR2 FQNEAQ (reference sequence). CDR3 in DNA: TGTGCCAGCAGTTTCCGGGACAGGGGTGGCTACACCTTC. Protein sequence: CASSFRDRGGYTF.

J is TRBJ2-5 and V is TRBV3-1 (or the pseudogene TRBV3-2); 8 nucleotides agree with TRBD1. The CDR3 runs to 15 residues. Trimming took 1 base from V and 1 from J; bases not matched to a gene: 2. Looked up from germline, CDR1 is LGHDT and CDR2 is YNNKEL (reference sequence). DNA for the CDR3: TGTGCCAGCAGCCAAGCCGACAGGGGCCAAGAGACCCAGTACTTC. Its translation: CASSQADRGQETQYF.

The chain uses TRBV5-4 and TRBJ2-2; D uncertain. CDR1 is SGHNT, CDR2 YYREEE, per germline (reference sequence). The V end was cut by 4 bases, the J end by 0 bases, with 13 bases between. CDR3 length: 16 amino acids. The CDR3 is CASSRSLAANTGELFF. As DNA, the CDR3 is TGTGCCAGCAGCCGTAGCTTGGCTGCGAACACCGGGGAGCTGTTTTTT.

The genes are TRBV28 and TRBJ1-1; 10 bases agree with TRBD1. CDR1 and CDR2 from the germline V gene are MDHEN and SYDVKM. With 3 bases clipped from V and 5 bases from J, the junction kept 6 bases outside the gene matches. The CDR3 spans 15 residues. DNA of the CDR3: TGTGCCAGCAGTTTCGGGACAGGGGTGAGGACTGAAGCTTTCTTT. As protein: CASSFGTGVRTEAFF.